These T cell receptor beta chains were read from a single sample in a study of shared clonotypes between healthy human individuals. Profiled with immunoSEQ multiplex PCR; TCRdb holds only in-frame clones, not every one. The sample records more than 2 million clones, approximately 92% being singletons. Sequencing was carried out using naive CD8+ T cells from PBMCs. Receptors were obtained from a man aged 18-30 years in good health. Some clones in this sample may be carry-over from other donors' samples. Each CDR3 is given with its conserved first and last residue. D genes are given only for firm matches. Clone size is shown for a subset of rows, as once, few, many or a class of expanded clone.

TRBV7-9	NA	TRBJ1-1	NA	TGTGCCAGCAGCTTAGTGGGCAGGGGCGAGAACACTGAAGCTTTCTTT	CASSLVGRGENTEAFF
TRBV7-9	NA	TRBJ2-7	NA	TGTGCCAGCAGTCAAGGGGGCGAGCAGTACTTC	CASSQGGEQYF
TRBV7-9	NA	TRBJ2-1	TRBD2	TGTGCCAGCAGCCCTCGGACTAGCGGGAGGGGGAAGGAGCAGTTCTTC	CASSPRTSGRGKEQFF
TRBV4-2	NA	TRBJ2-7	TRBD1	TGTGCCAGCAGCCAAGGTCCGGGACAGGGGGGACTAGGCTACGAGCAGTACTTC	CASSQGPGQGGLGYEQYF
TRBV7-6	NA	TRBJ1-4	NA	TGTGCCAGCAGCTCCCGCTCGGGGGACGTAGTTTTT	CASSSRSGDVVF
TRBV4-2	NA	TRBJ1-1	NA	TGTGCCAGCAGGGGGAACGGGATGAACACTGAAGCTTTCTTT	CASRGNGMNTEAFF
TRBV7-2	NA	TRBJ2-2	TRBD1	TGTGCCAGCAGCTCCCGGGACAGGAGCAACACCGGGGAGCTGTTTTTT	CASSSRDRSNTGELFF
TRBV27	NA	TRBJ2-2	TRBD2	TGTGCCAGCAGTTCGGGACTAGCGGGACGCACCGGGGAGCTGTTTTTT	CASSSGLAGRTGELFF
TRBV7-2	NA	TRBJ2-7	TRBD2	TGTGCCAGCAGCTTAGACCTTCGGGGCGGGAGCCCCTCCTACGAGCAGTACTTC	CASSLDLRGGSPSYEQYF
TRBV28	NA	TRBJ2-7	NA	TGTGCCAGCAACCAAGTCCAGGGCTACGAGCAGTACTTC	CASNQVQGYEQYF
TRBV13	NA	TRBJ2-4	NA	TGTGCCAGCAGCTCGATCAGGGGACTTGGGGCCAAAAACATTCAGTACTTC	CASSSIRGLGAKNIQYF
TRBV28	NA	TRBJ2-4	TRBD1	TGTGCCAGCAGCCAAGGGACAGAGAAAGCCAAAAACATTCAGTACTTC	CASSQGTEKAKNIQYF
TRBV28	NA	TRBJ2-7	NA	TGTGCCAGCAGTTTAAGAGCTAGCGAGCAGTACTTC	CASSLRASEQYF
TRBV7-9	NA	TRBJ2-1	NA	TGTGCCAGCAGCTTTGGCGTCAATGAGCAGTTCTTC	CASSFGVNEQFF
TRBV27	NA	TRBJ2-3	TRBD2	TGTGCCAGCGGAGGCGGGAGGGCCTCATGGGCAGATACGCAGTATTTT	CASGGGRASWADTQYF
TRBV7-2	NA	TRBJ2-7	NA	TGTGCCAGCAGCTCGGGCCACCCCTACGAGCAGTACTTC	CASSSGHPYEQYF
TRBV10-3	NA	TRBJ2-5	NA	TGTGCCATCAGTGATAAGGCCAAAGAGACCCAGTACTTC	CAISDKAKETQYF
TRBV7-8	many	TRBJ1-5	NA	TGTGCCAGCAGAGCGCAGGGGCCCTATCAGCCCCAGCATTTT	CASRAQGPYQPQHF
TRBV18	NA	TRBJ2-3	TRBD2	TGTGCCAGCTCACCGGACGGGAGGGTAACCACAGATACGCAGTATTTT	CASSPDGRVTTDTQYF
TRBV6-6	NA	TRBJ2-2	NA	TGTGCCAGCAGTTTGGGGTTACAGGTCGTCGGGGAGCTGTTTTTT	CASSLGLQVVGELFF
TRBV10-1	NA	TRBJ2-7	NA	TGCGCCAGCAGTGAGGCCAACACCCCTAACTACGAGCAGTACTTC	CASSEANTPNYEQYF
TRBV27	NA	TRBJ1-5	TRBD1	TGTGCCAGCAGTTTAAGACAGGGCCATCAGCCCCAGCATTTT	CASSLRQGHQPQHF
TRBV28	few	TRBJ1-1	NA	TGTGCCAGCAGTTTTCGGTCGAACACTGAAGCTTTCTTT	CASSFRSNTEAFF
TRBV14	NA	TRBJ2-7	NA	TGTGCCAGCAGCCAAGGGCAGGGGTTCGGTTACGAGCAGTACTTC	CASSQGQGFGYEQYF
TRBV21-1	NA	TRBJ2-2	NA	TGTGCCAGCAGCAGAGACCGGGACAGGGGTTCCGGGGAGCTGTTTTTT	CASSRDRDRGSGELFF
TRBV6-1	NA	TRBJ2-7	TRBD2	TGTGCCAGCAGCGGACTAGCGGGAGGGTCCTACGAGCAGTACTTC	CASSGLAGGSYEQYF
TRBV7-6	NA	TRBJ2-1	TRBD1	TGTGCCAGCAGCGCCAGGGGGGACAGGCCTTACAATGAGCAGTTCTTC	CASSARGDRPYNEQFF
TRBV27	NA	TRBJ1-3	NA	TGTGCCAGCAGTTTATGTGTGTGGGTAGCTGGAAACACCATATATTTT	CASSLCVWVAGNTIYF
TRBV11-2	NA	TRBJ2-3	TRBD2	TGTGCCAGCAGCTTAGTCTACGCTAGCGGGACGGATACGCAGTATTTT	CASSLVYASGTDTQYF
TRBV30	few	TRBJ1-1	NA	TGTGCCTGGGTCCACAGGAACACTGAAGCTTTCTTT	CAWVHRNTEAFF
TRBV27	NA	TRBJ1-1	NA	TGTGCCAGCAGTTTCACCGGGACAAACACTGAAGCTTTCTTT	CASSFTGTNTEAFF
TRBV2	NA	TRBJ1-1	TRBD1	TGTGCCAGCAGTGAGGGCAGGACAGGGGGTACTGAAGCTTTCTTT	CASSEGRTGGTEAFF
TRBV19	few	TRBJ2-2	TRBD1	TGTGCCAGTAGTATTTGGACAGGGGGCAACACCGGGGAGCTGTTTTTT	CASSIWTGGNTGELFF
TRBV4-3	once	TRBJ2-1	NA	TGCGCCAGCAGCCAATTAACGAACAATGAGCAGTTCTTC	CASSQLTNNEQFF
TRBV19	NA	TRBJ2-2	NA	TGTGCCAGTAGTATAGTAGGACAGAGATTCACCGGGGAGCTGTTTTTT	CASSIVGQRFTGELFF
TRBV14	NA	TRBJ2-6	NA	TGTGCCAGCAGCCAAGATAAGACGGGACTTTACTCTGGGGCCAACGTCCTGACTTTC	CASSQDKTGLYSGANVLTF